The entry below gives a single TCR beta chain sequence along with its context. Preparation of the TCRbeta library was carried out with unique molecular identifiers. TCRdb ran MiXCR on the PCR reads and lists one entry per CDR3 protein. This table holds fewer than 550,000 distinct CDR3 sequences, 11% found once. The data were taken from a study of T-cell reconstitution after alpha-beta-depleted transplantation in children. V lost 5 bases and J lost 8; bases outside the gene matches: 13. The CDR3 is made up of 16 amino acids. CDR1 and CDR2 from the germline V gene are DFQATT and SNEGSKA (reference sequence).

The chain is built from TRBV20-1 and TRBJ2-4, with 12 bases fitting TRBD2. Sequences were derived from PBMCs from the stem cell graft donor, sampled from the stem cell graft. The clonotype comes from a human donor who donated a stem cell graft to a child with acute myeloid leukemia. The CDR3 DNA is TGCAGTGCTCGTGGGGCTAGCGGGGGGGCTACATACATTCAGTACTTC. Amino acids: CSARGASGGATYIQYF.